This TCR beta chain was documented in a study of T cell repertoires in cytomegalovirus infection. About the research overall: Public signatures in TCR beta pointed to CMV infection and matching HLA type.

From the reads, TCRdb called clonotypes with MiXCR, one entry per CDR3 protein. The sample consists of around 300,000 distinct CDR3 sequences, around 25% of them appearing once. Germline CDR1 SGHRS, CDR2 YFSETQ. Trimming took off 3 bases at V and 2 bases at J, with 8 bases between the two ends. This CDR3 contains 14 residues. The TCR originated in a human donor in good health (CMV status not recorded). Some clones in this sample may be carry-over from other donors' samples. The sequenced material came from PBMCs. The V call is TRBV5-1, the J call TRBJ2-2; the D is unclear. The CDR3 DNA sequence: TGCGCCAGCAGCTCCAGTCCAAACACCGGGGAGCTGTTTTTT. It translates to CASSSSPNTGELFF. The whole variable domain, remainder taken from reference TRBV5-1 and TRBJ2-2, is KAGVTQTPRYLIKTRGQQVTLSCSPISGHRSVSWYQQTPGQGLQFLFEYFSETQRNKGNFPGRFSGRQFSNSRSEMNVSTLELGDSALYLCASSSSPNTGELFFGEGSRLTVL.